The 14 T cell receptor beta chains below come from one sample, sequenced in a study of cytomegalovirus exposure and HLA in healthy donors. The study ran its PCR with 60 Vbeta and 13 Jbeta primers. Measured with immunoSEQ multiplex PCR; TCRdb has only the in-frame clones, and not every one. The sample has 110,000 or so clones, 70% to 80% seen once. The sample comprised PBMCs. The receptors were sampled from a woman aged 50 to 60 in good health and CMV-seropositive.

The chain combines TRBV28 with TRBJ1-1; TRBD1 matches 7 bases. Germline V lookup: CDR1 MDHEN, CDR2 SYDVKM. Trimming took 6 bases from V and 0 from J; bases not matched to a gene: 4. The CDR3 spans 14 residues. The DNA for the CDR3 is TGTGCCAGCAGGGCGACAGGGATGAACACTGAAGCTTTCTTT. Amino acid sequence: CASRATGMNTEAFF.

This clone is a singleton in its sample. The genes are TRBV7-9 and TRBJ1-1; D remains unclear. The CDR3 has 12 residues. Trimming took off 2 bases at V and 7 bases at J, with 8 bases between the two ends. Germline CDR1 and CDR2: SEHNR and FQNEAQ (reference sequence). DNA for the CDR3: TGTGCCAGCAGCTTATTGGGGAGTGAAGCTTTCTTT. As protein: CASSLLGSEAFF. The whole variable domain, filled in from reference TRBV7-9 and TRBJ1-1, reads DTGVSQNPRHKITKRGQNVTFRCDPISEHNRLYWYRQTLGQGPEFLTYFQNEAQLEKSRLLSDRFSAERPKGSFSTLEIQRTEQGDSAMYLCASSLLGSEAFFGQGTRLTVV.

The chain uses TRBV6-1 and TRBJ1-5; possible D gene TRBD1, 5 bases. This CDR3 contains 14 residues. Per germline, CDR1 MNHNS and CDR2 SASEGT. Trimming shortened V by 3 bases and J by 2 bases, and 8 bases separated the two germline ends. CDR3 sequence reads: CASSESGGNQPQHF. DNA of the CDR3: TGTGCCAGCAGTGAGTCGGGGGGCAATCAGCCCCAGCATTTT.

The count of this clone is one. This sequence joins TRBV29-1 and TRBJ2-1; 8 nucleotides align to TRBD1. The V gene's germline CDR1 is SQVTM and CDR2 ANQGSEA. V lost 2 bases, J lost 8 bases, and 2 bases stayed unmatched. The CDR3 runs to 12 residues. In nucleotides, the CDR3 is TGCAGCGTTGAACCAGGGGGCGATGAGCAGTTCTTC. It yields the protein CSVEPGGDEQFF.

The gene calls are TRBV19 and TRBJ1-2, with 10 nucleotides matching TRBD1. J was trimmed by 4 bases and V by 7 bases; bases with no gene match: 6. Germline V gives CDR1 LNHDA, CDR2 SQIVND (reference sequence). The CDR3 runs 14 residues. The chain's CDR3 is CASTTRTGGYGYTF. The CDR3 DNA reads as TGTGCCAGTACCACCCGGACAGGGGGCTATGGCTACACCTTC.

The chain uses TRBV5-4 and TRBJ2-7, with 10 nucleotides matching TRBD1. J lost 7 bases, V lost 4 bases, and 8 bases had no gene match. The CDR3 has 14 residues. Germline V lookup: CDR1 SGHNT, CDR2 YYREEE (reference sequence). The CDR3, as DNA: TGTGCCAGCAGCCCCCGGGACAGGGGCGGGGAGCAGTACTTC. Amino acid sequence: CASSPRDRGGEQYF.

The chain links TRBV5-6 to TRBJ2-3, with a possible D match to TRBD1 (6 bases). The CDR3 has 15 residues. The germline V gene encodes CDR1 SGHDT and CDR2 YYEEEE. V dropped 0 bases and J dropped 9 bases, with 17 bases sitting between them. The CDR3 loop is CASSLVSGQKRTQYF. DNA for the CDR3: TGTGCCAGCAGCTTGGTATCTGGACAGAAAAGGACGCAGTATTTT.

There are a few counts of this clone. This chain joins TRBV19 and TRBJ1-2; no clear D gene. Per germline, CDR1 LNHDA and CDR2 SQIVND (reference sequence). This CDR3 has 13 residues. V was shortened by 2 bases and J by 6 bases, with 10 bases between the two germline ends. CDR3 in DNA: TGTGCCAGTAGTATAACTCGGGGAGATGGCTACACCTTC. It codes for CASSITRGDGYTF.

This chain links TRBV4-3 with TRBJ1-2; TRBD1 agrees at 8 bases. The length of the CDR3 is 16 residues. V lost 3 bases to trimming and J lost 4 bases; unmatched junction nucleotides: 10. Germline loops: CDR1 LGHNA, CDR2 YSLEER. CDR3 loop: CASSHNQGALSYGYTF. CDR3 nucleotide sequence: TGCGCCAGCAGCCACAACCAGGGGGCATTATCCTATGGCTACACCTTC.

J is TRBJ1-6 and V is TRBV5-1; D is possibly TRBD1 (6 bases). The CDR3 covers 16 residues. Trimming removed 0 bases from V and 9 bases from J, with 16 bases in between. The germline V gene has CDR1 SGHRS and CDR2 YFSETQ. The CDR3 here is CASSLATGTTSSPLHF. For the CDR3, the DNA is TGCGCCAGCAGCTTGGCCACCGGGACAACTAGTTCACCCCTCCACTTT. The full variable domain, in which reference TRBV5-1 and TRBJ1-6 provide the parts outside the CDR3, is KAGVTQTPRYLIKTRGQQVTLSCSPISGHRSVSWYQQTPGQGLQFLFEYFSETQRNKGNFPGRFSGRQFSNSRSEMNVSTLELGDSALYLCASSLATGTTSSPLHFGNGTRLTVT.

The chain links TRBV14 to TRBJ2-3; TRBD2 aligns across 10 bases. Germline CDR1 and CDR2: SGHDN and FVKESK. The CDR3 spans 17 residues. The ends lost 0 bases at V and 6 bases at J; junction bases unmatched: 9. CDR3 residues: CASSQDGLAGDLDTQYF. The CDR3 DNA sequence: TGTGCCAGCAGCCAAGATGGGCTAGCGGGAGACTTGGATACGCAGTATTTT.

CDR3 nucleotide sequence: TGTGCCAGCTCCAAGCAAACTGGCTACACCTTC. Amino acids: CASSKQTGYTF. The J gene is TRBJ1-2, the V gene TRBV18, with no clear D. Trimming cost V 6 bases and J 7 bases, with 9 bases left between them. Germline V CDR1 and CDR2: KGHSH, LQKENI. The CDR3 spans 11 residues.

V and J are TRBV28 and TRBJ1-5; tentatively, D is TRBD1 (6 bases). The CDR3 is made up of 16 amino acids. The germline V gene has CDR1 MDHEN and CDR2 SYDVKM. V lost 2 bases, J lost 2 bases, and 13 bases lay in between. The CDR3 DNA reads TGTGCCAGCAGTTTACCCACAGGGAGGGGCAATCAGCCCCAGCATTTT. Translated: CASSLPTGRGNQPQHF.

V usage is TRBV6-6 and J usage is TRBJ2-7; TRBD1 agrees at 8 bases. The junction had 7 bases not matched to a gene; V was cut back by 5 bases and J by 1 base. CDR1 and CDR2 (germline): MNHNY, SVGAGI (reference sequence). This CDR3 has 15 amino acids. The CDR3 region has the DNA TGTGCCAGCAGTCCTCGACAGGGGCCATCCTACGAGCAGTACTTC. Amino acid sequence: CASSPRQGPSYEQYF.